Listed below are T cell receptor beta chains from one sample, sequenced in a study of post-analysis software for immune sequencing data. In TCRdb, the PCR reads were re-called with MiXCR into one record per CDR3 protein. The sample lists some 890,000 distinct CDR3 sequences, roughly 50% seen once, with approximately 4.3% in the top ten. Source material: blood. The source is a girl between 10 and 17 years old with multiple sclerosis. Both conserved end residues are part of each CDR3. Fields, in order: D gene, V gene, clone size, J gene, CDR3 DNA, CDR3 protein. D genes are given only for firm matches. Rows give clone size only sometimes, using once, few, many, or a class for an expanded clone.

>.|TRBV7-8|.|TRBJ1-1
TGTGCCAGCCGCTGGGAGGGCGACACTGAAGCTTTCTTT
CASRWEGDTEAFF
>.|TRBV29-1|.|TRBJ2-1
TGCAGCGTTGAAGAGAGTAACAGGGTAATAGGAGAGCAGTTCTTC
CSVEESNRVIGEQFF
>.|TRBV5-1|.|TRBJ1-2
TGTGCCAGCAGTTTAGCGGCGGGGACAAACTATGGCTACACCTTC
CASSLAAGTNYGYTF
>TRBD2|TRBV20-1|.|TRBJ2-1
TGCAGTGCGTACGGGACTAGCGGAAACAATGAGCAGTTCTTC
CSAYGTSGNNEQFF
>.|TRBV12-3/TRBV12-4|.|TRBJ1-5
TGTGCCTGCAGTTCCGGGGACGGCAATCAGCCCCAGCATTTT
CACSSGDGNQPQHF
>TRBD1|TRBV2|.|TRBJ1-5
TGTGCCAGCAGCCGGGGGGAGGGGGCTTATCAGCCCCAGCATTTT
CASSRGEGAYQPQHF
>.|TRBV5-1|.|TRBJ2-7
TGCGCCAGCAGCCGGGACGTACAAAGCTCCTACGAGCAGTACTTC
CASSRDVQSSYEQYF
>.|TRBV5-6|.|TRBJ2-7
TGTGCCAGCAGCCCCCCTTTTCGGCTGCCCTACGAGCAGTACTTC
CASSPPFRLPYEQYF
>.|TRBV6-5|.|TRBJ2-3
TGTGCCAGCAACGACGCGGGTACGCAGTATTTT
CASNDAGTQYF
>.|TRBV7-2|few|TRBJ2-3
TGTGCCAGCAGCTTAGTACCGGGGGGCACAGATACGCAGTATTTT
CASSLVPGGTDTQYF
>.|TRBV29-1|.|TRBJ1-2
TGCAGCGTTGGGGACCGACATGAGGGCTTTGGCTACACCTTC
CSVGDRHEGFGYTF
>TRBD1|TRBV6-1|.|TRBJ2-1
TGTGCCAGCAGTGCCTCGGACAGGGTCTTCTACAATGAGCAGTTCTTC
CASSASDRVFYNEQFF
>TRBD2|TRBV6-4|.|TRBJ2-1
TGTGCCAGCAGTGGACTAGCGGGAGGGTACAATGAGCAGTTCTTC
CASSGLAGGYNEQFF
>.|TRBV7-9|.|TRBJ2-7
TGTGCCAGCAGCCGTTTCGGGAGTTCCCATACCTCCTACGAGCAGTACTTC
CASSRFGSSHTSYEQYF
>.|TRBV29-1|few|TRBJ2-5
TGCAGCGTTGCTCCGAGATTGCTGACAAGACCCGAGGGGACCCAGTACTTC
CSVAPRLLTRPEGTQYF
>TRBD2|TRBV20-1|.|TRBJ2-5
TGCAGTGCTAGAGATAGCGGGAGATTCCAAGAGACCCAGTACTTC
CSARDSGRFQETQYF
>.|TRBV20-1|.|TRBJ2-5
TGCAGTGCTAGAGACTCTTCCCAAGAGACCCAGTACTTC
CSARDSSQETQYF
>.|TRBV6-4|.|TRBJ2-3
TGTGCCAGCGGGGACGCGAGTATAGATACGCAGTATTTT
CASGDASIDTQYF
>.|TRBV2|.|TRBJ2-7
TGTGCCACCCAGGACAGCCCTTACGAGCAGTACTTC
CATQDSPYEQYF
>TRBD2|TRBV10-2|.|TRBJ2-5
TGCGCCAGCAGGCCGACCTCTAGCGGATGGACCCAGTACTTC
CASRPTSSGWTQYF
>.|TRBV10-3|.|TRBJ1-2
TGTGCCACCACCGACACCCGGTGGGAAACTAACTATGGCTACACCTTC
CATTDTRWETNYGYTF
>.|TRBV7-3|.|TRBJ2-5
TGTGCCAGCAGCTTAAGGCAAAGAGAGACCCAGTACTTC
CASSLRQRETQYF
>TRBD1|TRBV12-3/TRBV12-4|.|TRBJ2-7
TGTGCCAGCAGTAACGACAGGGGTTATGGCGTGCAGTACTTC
CASSNDRGYGVQYF
>TRBD2|TRBV24-1|.|TRBJ2-1
TGTGCCACCAGTGATACCGGGACTAGCAATGAGCAGTTCTTC
CATSDTGTSNEQFF
>.|TRBV11-2|.|TRBJ1-1
TGTGCCAGCAGCTTGAGGCTGCCTAGGGACACTGAAGCTTTCTTT
CASSLRLPRDTEAFF
>TRBD1|TRBV7-2|.|TRBJ2-7
TGTGCCAGCAGCTTGTACCGGGACAGATCCTACGAGCAGTACTTC
CASSLYRDRSYEQYF
>.|TRBV4-1|.|TRBJ1-6
TGCGCCAGCTCAGATGGAGGACAGTATAATTCACCCCTCCACTTT
CASSDGGQYNSPLHF
>.|TRBV5-1|.|TRBJ2-5
TGCGTCAGCAGCTTGTCACTGTGGGAGACCCAGTACTTC
CVSSLSLWETQYF
>.|TRBV4-2|.|TRBJ2-5
TGTGCCAGCAGCCAAGAGAGGGCCCAAGAGACCCAGTACTTC
CASSQERAQETQYF
>TRBD2|TRBV7-3|.|TRBJ2-5
TGTGCCAGCAGCTTAAACCGTCGGCTAGCGGGGGGAATTAAAGAGACCCAGTACTTC
CASSLNRRLAGGIKETQYF
>.|TRBV7-3|.|TRBJ2-1
TGTGCCAGCAGCTTAAACTCGCAGGGCATAGATGAGCAGTTCTTC
CASSLNSQGIDEQFF
>TRBD1|TRBV29-1|.|TRBJ2-1
TGCAGCGTTCCAACTAGGACAGGGGATAATGAGCAGTTCTTC
CSVPTRTGDNEQFF
>TRBD1|TRBV7-9|.|TRBJ2-1
TGTGCCAGCTTAACAGGGGTTTATGTGGATGAGCAGTTCTTC
CASLTGVYVDEQFF
>.|TRBV7-2|few|TRBJ2-7
TGTGCCAGCAGCTTACATCTCTCCGGGGGGCGCCACGGATGCTACGAGCAGTACTTC
CASSLHLSGGRHGCYEQYF
>.|TRBV29-1|.|TRBJ2-5
TGCAGCGTGGGGCCGAGCAAGCAGTACTTC
CSVGPSKQYF
>TRBD2|TRBV20-1|.|TRBJ2-1
TGCAGTTTAGCGGGGGGAGGAGAGACCCAGTTCTTC
CSLAGGGETQFF
>.|TRBV29-1|.|TRBJ2-3
TGCAGCGTTTCTACCAGCAGGGATACGCAGTATTTT
CSVSTSRDTQYF
>TRBD2|TRBV20-1|.|TRBJ2-5
TGCAGTGCTAGATACACAGCGGGGGGATCCTACAATGAGCAGTACTTC
CSARYTAGGSYNEQYF
>.|TRBV27|.|TRBJ2-7
TGTGCCAGCGGAATTATTACAGGCCAAGGTATATACGAGCAGTACTTC
CASGIITGQGIYEQYF
>.|TRBV19|.|TRBJ1-5
TGTGCCAGTAGCCCAACAAAAGGACTGTTTAACCAGCCCCAGCATTTT
CASSPTKGLFNQPQHF
>.|TRBV12-3/TRBV12-4|.|TRBJ2-3
TGTGCCAGCAGTTTTCTAACTCGAACCACAGATACGCAGTATTTT
CASSFLTRTTDTQYF
>.|TRBV6-5|.|TRBJ2-5
TGTGCCAGCAGTTACGGAGCGGGCTATAGGCGTGAGCAGTACTTC
CASSYGAGYRREQYF
>.|TRBV20-1|.|TRBJ2-2
TGCAGTGCTAGAGCTCAACGGGGGGCTCTCACCGGGGAGCTGTTTTTT
CSARAQRGALTGELFF
>TRBD1|TRBV11-2|.|TRBJ1-2
TGTGCCAGCAGCTTAGGAGACAGGGTTGGCTACACCTTC
CASSLGDRVGYTF
>TRBD1|TRBV13|.|TRBJ1-1
TGTGCCAGCAGCTCCCGCGGAGGGACAGTCCCCACTGAAGCTTTCTTT
CASSSRGGTVPTEAFF
>TRBD1|TRBV12-3/TRBV12-4|once|TRBJ1-2
TGTGCCAGCACCACTTTAGGGGGCGGCTATGGCTACACCTTC
CASTTLGGGYGYTF
>.|TRBV29-1|.|TRBJ1-1
TGCAGCAGCGGGGGGGCCGCTGAAGCTTTCTTT
CSSGGAAEAFF
>.|TRBV29-1|few|TRBJ1-2
TGCAGCGTTGAAGGCTGGGTCAAGGGCTATGGCTACACCTTC
CSVEGWVKGYGYTF